Detailed here is one T cell receptor (beta chain). TCRdb keeps only in-frame clones here, not all; method: immunoSEQ multiplex PCR. The top ten clones hold approximately 12% of a sample with more than 2,000 clones, over 20% of them seen once. This sample is drawn from a study of T cells in localized non-small cell lung cancer. CDR3 length: 13 residues. Trimming removed 6 bases from V and 8 bases from J, with 15 bases in between. Germline loops: CDR1 MNHGY, CDR2 SAAAGT. This receptor was identified in a man aged 40 to 70 with stage I lung adenocarcinoma. The chain has TRBV6-8 and TRBJ2-3; no clear D gene. This specimen was lung tumor tissue, taken before any cancer treatment. This CDR3 is CASRDPSSGTQYF. DNA of the CDR3: TGTGCCAGCAGAGACCCCAGCTCGGGTACGCAGTATTTT.